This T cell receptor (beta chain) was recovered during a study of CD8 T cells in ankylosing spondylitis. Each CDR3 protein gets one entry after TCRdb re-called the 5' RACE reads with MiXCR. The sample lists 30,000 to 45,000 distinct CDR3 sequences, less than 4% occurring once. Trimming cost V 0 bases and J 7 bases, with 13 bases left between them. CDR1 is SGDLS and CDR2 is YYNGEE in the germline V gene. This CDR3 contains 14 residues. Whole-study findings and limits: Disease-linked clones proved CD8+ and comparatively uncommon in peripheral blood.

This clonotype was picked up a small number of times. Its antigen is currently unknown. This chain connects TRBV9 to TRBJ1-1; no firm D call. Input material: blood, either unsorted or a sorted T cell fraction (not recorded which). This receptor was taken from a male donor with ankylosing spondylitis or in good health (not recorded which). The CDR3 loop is CASSVDPLAREAFF. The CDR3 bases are TGTGCCAGCAGCGTAGATCCTCTCGCCCGTGAAGCTTTCTTT.